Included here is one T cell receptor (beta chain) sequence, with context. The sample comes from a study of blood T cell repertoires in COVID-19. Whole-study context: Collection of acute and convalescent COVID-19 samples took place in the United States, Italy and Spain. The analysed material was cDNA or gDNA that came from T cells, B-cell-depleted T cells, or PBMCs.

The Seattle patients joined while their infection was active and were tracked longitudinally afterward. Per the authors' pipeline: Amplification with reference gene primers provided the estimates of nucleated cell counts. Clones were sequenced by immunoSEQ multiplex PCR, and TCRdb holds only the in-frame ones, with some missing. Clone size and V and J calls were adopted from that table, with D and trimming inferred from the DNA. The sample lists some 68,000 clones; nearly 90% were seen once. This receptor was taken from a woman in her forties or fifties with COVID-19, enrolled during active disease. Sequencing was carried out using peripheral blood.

CDR3 bases: TGCGCCAGCAGCGAACAGGGGGCGAGGACTGAAGCTTTCTTT. Protein sequence: CASSEQGARTEAFF. This rearrangement joins TRBV5-1 to TRBJ1-1; TRBD1 matches at 9 bases. V shed 4 bases and J 5 bases; nucleotides not matched to a gene: 6. The germline gives CDR1 SGHRS, CDR2 YFSETQ. The CDR3 totals 14 residues.